The 15 T cell receptor beta chains presented below share a single source sample, sequenced in a study of T cell clones after liver transplantation. Libraries were prepared by immunoSEQ multiplex PCR; TCRdb keeps only in-frame clonotypes and omits some of them. The sample holds around 20,000 clones, approximately 88% seen once. The sample consisted of CD8+ T cells from blood, taken before liver transplant. These receptors were taken from a human donor who received a liver transplant.

This rearrangement joins TRBV7-4 to TRBJ2-5; D not certain. Trimming took off 5 bases at V and 2 bases at J, with 15 bases between the two ends. The CDR3 contains 15 residues. In germline, CDR1 is SGHVT, CDR2 SQSDAQ. The CDR3 loop is CASSPRLTLQETQYF. The CDR3 DNA is TGTGCCAGCAGCCCCAGACTGACCCTGCAAGAGACCCAGTACTTC. Variable domain in full (rest from reference TRBV7-4 and TRBJ2-5): GAGVSQSPRYKVAKRGRDVALRCDSISGHVTLYWYRQTLGQGSEVLTYSQSDAQRDKSGRPSGRFSAERPERSVSTLKIQRTEQGDSAVYLCASSPRLTLQETQYFGPGTRLLVL.

The chain uses TRBV10-3 and TRBJ2-7; TRBD2 agrees at 7 bases. Germline lookup yields CDR1 ENHRY and CDR2 SYGVKD. The CDR3 is made up of 14 amino acids. V gave up 0 bases and J gave up 7 bases; unmatched junction bases: 6. CDR3 DNA: TGTGCCATCAGTGAGTCTGGGAGGGTGGGGGAGCAGTACTTC. It is translated as CAISESGRVGEQYF.

The V gene is TRBV11-3, the J gene TRBJ2-2; 7 positions match TRBD1. The germline gives CDR1 SGHNT, CDR2 YENEEA. Unmatched junction bases numbered 4, after V lost 5 bases and J lost 1 base. CDR3 length: 15 amino acids. The CDR3 DNA sequence: TGTGCCAGCAGCACCTGGACAGGGAACACCGGGGAGCTGTTTTTT. Protein sequence: CASSTWTGNTGELFF.

The chain uses TRBV4-1 and TRBJ1-1; D ambiguous. The germline gives CDR1 MGHRA, CDR2 YSYEKL. The germline V and J ends were trimmed by 1 base and 3 bases, with 3 bases remaining between them. This CDR3 has 12 residues. As DNA, the CDR3 is TGCGCCAGCAGCCAAGGGGACACTGAAGCTTTCTTT. Translated: CASSQGDTEAFF.

The genes are TRBV6-1 and TRBJ2-7, with 9 bases matching TRBD2. Germline trimming cut 3 bases from V and 3 bases from J; bases unmatched to any gene: 3. This CDR3 spans 14 amino acids. Germline CDR1 MNHNS, CDR2 SASEGT. CDR3 sequence (DNA): TGTGCCAGCAGTGAGGGGACTAGCATCTACGAGCAGTACTTC. This sequence encodes CASSEGTSIYEQYF.

This clone was counted a single time. The rearrangement links TRBV7-9 to TRBJ1-3; 7 bases line up with TRBD1. Trimming at V came to 5 bases and at J to 9 bases, leaving 4 bases not matched to a gene. CDR3 length: 12 amino acids. Per germline, CDR1 SEHNR and CDR2 FQNEAQ (reference sequence). Here the CDR3 DNA reads TGTGCCAGCAGCCCAGGGGGGGGCACCATATATTTT. Protein sequence: CASSPGGGTIYF.

The chain is built from TRBV19 and TRBJ1-5; D possibly corresponds to TRBD1 (5 bases). The CDR3 is made up of 14 amino acids. Germline values: CDR1 LNHDA, CDR2 SQIVND (reference sequence). The V end lost 3 bases, the J end lost 7 bases, and 13 bases lay between the germline ends. Here the CDR3 reads CASSMVAGRQPQHF. In DNA form, the CDR3 reads TGTGCCAGTAGTATGGTGGCAGGGAGACAGCCCCAGCATTTT.

The rearrangement links TRBV29-1 to TRBJ2-1; tentatively, D is TRBD2 (6 bases). V dropped 7 bases and J dropped 9 bases, with 16 bases sitting between them. CDR3 size: 12 residues. The germline CDR1 and CDR2 sequences are SQVTM and ANQGSEA. The CDR3 reads CSARAGLGEQFF. For the CDR3, the DNA is TGCAGCGCCCGGGCGGGGTTGGGTGAGCAGTTCTTC.

The gene calls are TRBV5-6 and TRBJ2-7, with 12 bases identical to TRBD2. This CDR3 spans 18 amino acids. Germline V gene data show CDR1 as SGHDT and CDR2 as YYEEEE. Unmatched junction bases numbered 7, after V lost 0 bases and J lost 0 bases. CDR3 protein: CASSLGLAGGPSSYEQYF. The CDR3 nucleotides are TGTGCCAGCAGCTTGGGGCTAGCGGGAGGGCCTAGCTCCTACGAGCAGTACTTC.

The V call is TRBV11-2, the J call TRBJ1-1; tentatively, D is TRBD1 (5 bases). The CDR3 is 14 residues long. V lost 6 bases and J 6 bases, leaving 17 bases between the germline ends. CDR1 is SGHAT and CDR2 is FQNNGV in the germline V gene. CDR3 in DNA: TGTGCCAGCAGTGCGACAGTTCGGGACGCTGAAGCTTTCTTT. Translation gives CASSATVRDAEAFF.

This clone occurred a few times. The V gene is TRBV29-1, the J gene TRBJ2-1; TRBD2 matches at 8 bases. V lost 4 bases, J lost 4 bases, and 18 bases stayed unmatched. The CDR3 contains 18 residues. Germline V gene data show CDR1 as SQVTM and CDR2 as ANQGSEA. CDR3 sequence reads: CSVGPSGLIPKRYNEQFF. CDR3 DNA: TGCAGCGTTGGGCCTAGCGGGCTAATCCCTAAAAGGTACAATGAGCAGTTCTTC.

The chain couples TRBV14 to TRBJ2-7; 8 nucleotides line up with TRBD2. CDR1 is SGHDN, CDR2 FVKESK, per germline. CDR3 size: 14 residues. V lost 1 base and J lost 6; bases outside the gene matches: 5. The CDR3 reads CASSQGTSLREQYF. The DNA of the CDR3 is TGTGCCAGCAGCCAAGGGACTAGCCTCCGCGAGCAGTACTTC. Complete variable domain (other parts from reference TRBV14 and TRBJ2-7): EAGVTQFPSHSVIEKGQTVTLRCDPISGHDNLYWYRRVMGKEIKFLLHFVKESKQDESGMPNNRFLAERTGGTYSTLKVQPAELEDSGVYFCASSQGTSLREQYFGPGTRLTVT.

This sequence joins TRBV9 and TRBJ2-1; the D gene is possibly TRBD2 (7 bases). V lost 7 bases, J lost 4 bases, and 15 bases lay in between. Germline CDR1 reads SGDLS; CDR2 reads YYNGEE. The CDR3 has 14 amino acids. DNA of the CDR3: TGTGCCAGCGGGAGGGGGACAACTTACAATGAGCAGTTCTTC. Translation gives CASGRGTTYNEQFF.

CDR3 protein: CASSGAGSYGYTF. CDR3 DNA sequence: TGTGCCAGCAGCGGTGCAGGGTCATATGGCTACACCTTC. J is TRBJ1-2 and V is TRBV5-6, with a weak D call TRBD1 (5 bases). Trimming left V 4 bases short and J 5 bases short, with 12 bases between. The CDR3 is made up of 13 amino acids. Per the germline V gene, CDR1 is SGHDT and CDR2 is YYEEEE.

V gene TRBV28 combines with J gene TRBJ2-1, with 10 bases lining up with TRBD2. With 6 bases clipped from V and 1 base from J, the junction kept 6 bases outside the gene matches. This CDR3 spans 16 amino acids. The germline V gene encodes CDR1 MDHEN and CDR2 SYDVKM. CDR3 DNA sequence: TGTGCCAGCAGCAATACTAGCGGGATTTCCTACAATGAGCAGTTCTTC. This codes for CASSNTSGISYNEQFF.